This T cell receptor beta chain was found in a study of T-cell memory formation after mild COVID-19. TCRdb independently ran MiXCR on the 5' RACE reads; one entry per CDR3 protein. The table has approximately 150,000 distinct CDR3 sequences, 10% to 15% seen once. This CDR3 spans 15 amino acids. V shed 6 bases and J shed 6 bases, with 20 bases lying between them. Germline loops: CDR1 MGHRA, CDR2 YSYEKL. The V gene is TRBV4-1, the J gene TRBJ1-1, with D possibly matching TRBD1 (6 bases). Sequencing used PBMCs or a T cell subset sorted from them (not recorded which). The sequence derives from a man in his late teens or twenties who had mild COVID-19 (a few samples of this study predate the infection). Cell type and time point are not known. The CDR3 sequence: CASRDLTGPTPEAFF. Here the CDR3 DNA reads TGCGCCAGCAGGGATCTTACAGGGCCGACCCCTGAAGCTTTCTTT.